Below, 3 T cell receptor beta chains from the same sample are listed, as sequenced in a study of lymphopenia after photon versus proton radiotherapy. The method was immunoSEQ multiplex PCR; TCRdb's version includes in-frame clones alone and lacks a portion of them. The sample contains 75,000 to 90,000 clones, about 86% of which appear only once. The sample in question was peripheral blood, obtained from a patient treated with proton-based radiotherapy. These receptors came from a man in his fifties or sixties with pancreatic cancer.

This chain uses TRBV6-6 with TRBJ2-2; D unclear. The V gene's germline CDR1 is MNHNY and CDR2 SVGAGI (reference sequence). There are 12 residues in the CDR3. Trimming cost V 7 bases and J 6 bases, with 9 bases left between them. CDR3 sequence: CASTVLSGELFF. CDR3 nucleotides: TGTGCCAGCACGGTCCTCTCCGGGGAGCTGTTTTTT.

The rearrangement uses TRBV29-1 and TRBJ2-4; D possibly uses TRBD1 or TRBD2 (6 bases each). V lost 6 bases and J lost 8, with 17 bases in between. CDR3 length: 13 residues. Germline CDR1 and CDR2: SQVTM and ANQGSEA. CDR3 sequence: CSVEGHRGDIQYF. The CDR3, as DNA: TGCAGCGTGGAGGGACACCGAGGGGACATTCAGTACTTC.

V gene TRBV20-1 combines with J gene TRBJ2-3; D not certain. V was shortened by 2 bases and J by 6 bases, with 6 bases between the two germline ends. CDR3 length: 11 residues. From germline, CDR1 is DFQATT and CDR2 SNEGSKA (reference sequence). The CDR3 DNA is TGCAGTGCTAGACGATGGGATACGCAGTATTTT. Translating gives CSARRWDTQYF.